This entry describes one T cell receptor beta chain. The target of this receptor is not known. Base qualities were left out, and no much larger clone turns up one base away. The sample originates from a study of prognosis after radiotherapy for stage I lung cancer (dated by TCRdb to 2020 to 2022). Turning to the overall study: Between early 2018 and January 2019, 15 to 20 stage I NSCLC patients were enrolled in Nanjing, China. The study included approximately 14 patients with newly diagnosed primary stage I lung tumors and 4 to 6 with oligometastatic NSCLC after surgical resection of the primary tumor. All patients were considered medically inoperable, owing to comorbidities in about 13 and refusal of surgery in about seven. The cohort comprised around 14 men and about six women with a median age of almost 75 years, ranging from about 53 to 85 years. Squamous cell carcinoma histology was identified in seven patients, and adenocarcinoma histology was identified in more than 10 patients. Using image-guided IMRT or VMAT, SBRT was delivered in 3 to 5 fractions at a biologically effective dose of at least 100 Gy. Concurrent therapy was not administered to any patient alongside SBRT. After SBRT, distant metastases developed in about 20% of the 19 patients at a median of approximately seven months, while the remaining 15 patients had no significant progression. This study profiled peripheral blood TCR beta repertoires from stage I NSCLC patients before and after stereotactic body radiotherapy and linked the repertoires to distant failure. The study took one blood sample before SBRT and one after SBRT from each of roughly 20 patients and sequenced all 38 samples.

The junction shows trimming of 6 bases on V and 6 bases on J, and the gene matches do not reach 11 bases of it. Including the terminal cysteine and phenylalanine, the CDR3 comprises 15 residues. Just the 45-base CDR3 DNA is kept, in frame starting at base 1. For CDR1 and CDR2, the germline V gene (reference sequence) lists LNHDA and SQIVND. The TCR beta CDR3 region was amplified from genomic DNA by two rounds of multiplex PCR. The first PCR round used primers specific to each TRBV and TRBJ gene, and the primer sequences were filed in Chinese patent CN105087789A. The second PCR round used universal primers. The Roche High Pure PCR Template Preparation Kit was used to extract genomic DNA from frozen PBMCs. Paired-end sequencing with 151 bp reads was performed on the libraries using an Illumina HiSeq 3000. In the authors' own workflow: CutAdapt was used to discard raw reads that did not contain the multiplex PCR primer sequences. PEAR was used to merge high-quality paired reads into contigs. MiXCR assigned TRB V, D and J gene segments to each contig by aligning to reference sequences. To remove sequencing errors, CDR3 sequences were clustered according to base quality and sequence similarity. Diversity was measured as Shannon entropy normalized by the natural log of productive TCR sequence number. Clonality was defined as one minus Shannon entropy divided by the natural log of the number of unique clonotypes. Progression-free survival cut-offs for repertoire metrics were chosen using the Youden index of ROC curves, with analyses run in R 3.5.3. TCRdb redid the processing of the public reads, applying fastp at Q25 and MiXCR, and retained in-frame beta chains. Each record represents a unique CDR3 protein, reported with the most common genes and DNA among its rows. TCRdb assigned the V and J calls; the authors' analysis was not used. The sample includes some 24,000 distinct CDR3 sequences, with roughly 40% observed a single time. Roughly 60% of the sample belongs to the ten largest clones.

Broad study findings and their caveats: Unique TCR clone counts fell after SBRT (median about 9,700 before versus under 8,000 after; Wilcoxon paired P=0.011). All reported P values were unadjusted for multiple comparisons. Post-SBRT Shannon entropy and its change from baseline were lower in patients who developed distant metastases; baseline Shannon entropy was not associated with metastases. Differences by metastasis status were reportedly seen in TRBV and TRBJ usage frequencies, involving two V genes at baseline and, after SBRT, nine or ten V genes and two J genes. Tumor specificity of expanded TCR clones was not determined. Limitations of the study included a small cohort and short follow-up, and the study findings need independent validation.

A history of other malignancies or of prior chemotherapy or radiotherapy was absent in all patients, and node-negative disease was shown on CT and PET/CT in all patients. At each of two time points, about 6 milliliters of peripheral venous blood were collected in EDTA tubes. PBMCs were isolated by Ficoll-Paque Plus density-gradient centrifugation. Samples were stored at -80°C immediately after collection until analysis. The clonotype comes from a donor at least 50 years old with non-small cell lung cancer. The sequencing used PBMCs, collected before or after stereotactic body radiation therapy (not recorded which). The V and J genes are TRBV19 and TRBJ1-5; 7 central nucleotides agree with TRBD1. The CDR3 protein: CASSRGGGGCQPQHF. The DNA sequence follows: TGTGCCAGTAGCAGAGGAGGGGGCGGCTGTCAGCCCCAGCATTTT.